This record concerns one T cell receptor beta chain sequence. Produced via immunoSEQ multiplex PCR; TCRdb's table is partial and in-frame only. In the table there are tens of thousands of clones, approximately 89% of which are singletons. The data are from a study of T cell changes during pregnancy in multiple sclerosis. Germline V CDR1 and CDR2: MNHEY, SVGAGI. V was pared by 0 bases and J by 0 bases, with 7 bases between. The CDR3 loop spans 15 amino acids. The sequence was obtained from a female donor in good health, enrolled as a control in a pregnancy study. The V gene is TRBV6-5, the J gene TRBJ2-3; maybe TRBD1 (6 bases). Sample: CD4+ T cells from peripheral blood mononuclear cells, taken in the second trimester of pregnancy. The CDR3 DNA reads TGTGCCAGCAGTTACTCTGGGGGCAGCACAGATACGCAGTATTTT. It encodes CASSYSGGSTDTQYF.